The TCR beta chain under discussion was sequenced for a study of blood T cell repertoires in COVID-19. For the study at large: Collection of acute and convalescent COVID-19 samples took place in the United States, Italy and Spain. Nucleic acid was either cDNA or gDNA, and it came from T cells, B-cell-depleted T cells, or PBMCs.

Losses at the gene ends were 4 bases for V and 5 bases for J; bases not matched to a gene: 5. The germline V gene encodes CDR1 SGHTA and CDR2 FQGTGA. This CDR3 contains 14 residues. Original methodology: The authors estimated nucleated cell counts from reference gene primer amplification. This table comes from immunoSEQ multiplex PCR, and its TCRdb copy is limited to in-frame clones, with some not included. V and J calls plus clone size are reproduced from that table; the DNA served to infer D and trimming. The table lists roughly 140,000 clones, around 79% of them singletons. Sequencing was carried out using peripheral blood. V usage is TRBV7-3 and J usage is TRBJ1-1; 9 bases align to TRBD1. The receptor comes from a man aged 50 to 59 with active or convalescent COVID-19. This CDR3 reads CASSSQGARTEAFF. Here the CDR3 DNA reads TGTGCCAGCAGCTCACAGGGGGCGCGGACTGAAGCTTTCTTT.